These 14 T cell receptor beta chains came from one sample sequenced in a study of T-cell reconstitution after alpha-beta-depleted transplantation in children. A TCRbeta library incorporating unique molecular identifiers was prepared. TCRdb re-derived calls from the PCR reads in MiXCR, one entry per CDR3 protein. The sample lists 90,000 to 130,000 distinct CDR3 sequences; 10% were seen once. Sequences were derived from PBMCs, sampled before TCRalphabeta/CD19-depleted stem cell transplant. The receptors were gathered from a boy aged 2-15 years with acute lymphoblastic leukemia, due to receive a stem cell transplant.

The rearrangement uses TRBV12-3 or TRBV12-4 and TRBJ2-1; 11 nucleotides align to TRBD2. J lost 8 bases, V lost 1 base, and 7 bases had no gene match. The CDR3 runs 16 residues. In DNA, the CDR3 is TGTGCCAGCAGTTTAGACTTAGCGGGAGGGCCCGATGAGCAGTTCTTC. This sequence encodes CASSLDLAGGPDEQFF.

This clonotype appeared many times. This chain connects TRBV20-1 to TRBJ2-7; 9 bases are shared with TRBD2. The germline CDR1 and CDR2 sequences are DFQATT and SNEGSKA (reference sequence). J lost 1 base, V lost 0 bases, and 4 bases had no gene match. The CDR3 totals 15 residues. Here the CDR3 DNA reads TGCAGTGCTAGAGATATCCTAGCGGGATCCTACGAGCAGTACTTC. This gives the protein CSARDILAGSYEQYF.

Ten or more counts support this clonotype. The chain links TRBV5-4 to TRBJ2-5; possible D gene TRBD2, 5 bases. The V and J ends lost 0 bases and 3 bases respectively, with 6 bases between them. CDR1 and CDR2 from the germline V gene are SGHNT and YYREEE (reference sequence). The CDR3 has 13 amino acids. The CDR3 coding sequence is TGTGCCAGCAGCTTGGTCGGGAAAGAGACCCAGTACTTC. This gives the protein CASSLVGKETQYF.

This clonotype was seen many times. The junction departs from germline at one end; a sequencing error may be responsible. This rearrangement joins TRBV12-3 or TRBV12-4 to TRBJ2-3; 12 bases align to TRBD2. The CDR3 spans 15 residues. The DNA for the CDR3 is TGTGCCAGCAGTCTAGCGGGAGGGCCAACAGATACGCAGTATTTT. It yields the protein CASSLAGGPTDTQYF.

This clonotype was detected only a few times. The chain is built from TRBV7-9 and TRBJ1-2, with D maybe TRBD1 (5 bases). CDR3 length: 14 residues. Germline V gives CDR1 SEHNR, CDR2 FQNEAQ (reference sequence). Deletions cut 1 base from V and 4 bases from J, with 10 bases between. CDR3 protein: CASSLDLDSYGYTF. DNA of the CDR3: TGTGCCAGCAGCTTAGATCTCGACAGCTATGGCTACACCTTC.

This chain connects TRBV19 to TRBJ1-5, with D uncertain. This CDR3 is built from 14 residues. CDR1 LNHDA and CDR2 SQIVND come from the germline V gene (reference sequence). Between the trimmed V and J ends, which lost 7 bases and 3 bases, there was a span of 13 bases. DNA of the CDR3: TGTGCCAGTACCGGAGACAACTACAATCAGCCCCAGCATTTT. This gives the protein CASTGDNYNQPQHF.

This clonotype was counted only a few times. The chain carries TRBV27 and TRBJ1-1, with 7 bases lining up with TRBD1. The CDR3 consists of 15 residues. From germline, CDR1 is MNHEY and CDR2 SMNVEV (reference sequence). The V and J ends lost 9 bases and 0 bases, in that order; junction bases with no gene match: 10. The CDR3 loop is CARERQGGMNTEAFF. For the CDR3, the DNA is TGTGCCAGGGAAAGACAGGGAGGTATGAACACTGAAGCTTTCTTT.

The table lists this clonotype with many counts. Here the CDR3 DNA reads TGCAGTGCCCCCCCGACAGGGGGCGAATACGAGCAGTACTTC. Translated, it gives CSAPPTGGEYEQYF. V is TRBV20-1 and J is TRBJ2-7; 10 bases align to TRBD1. Per the germline V gene, CDR1 is DFQATT and CDR2 is SNEGSKA (reference sequence). The CDR3 totals 14 residues. Trimming at V came to 6 bases and at J to 4 bases, leaving 9 bases not matched to a gene.

This clonotype was seen many times. The chain couples TRBV2 to TRBJ2-1; the match to TRBD2 covers 9 bases. Germline CDR1 reads SNHLY; CDR2 reads FYNNEI. This CDR3 comprises 15 residues. V dropped 7 bases and J dropped 6; count of bases not matched to a gene: 10. As DNA, the CDR3 is TGTGCCAGCAATGAGCGGGAGGTGCTGCTCAATGAGCAGTTCTTC. Amino acids: CASNEREVLLNEQFF.

V usage is TRBV20-1 and J usage is TRBJ2-7, with 9 bases that match TRBD1. With 4 bases clipped from V and 6 bases from J, the junction kept 7 bases outside the gene matches. The germline V gene encodes CDR1 DFQATT and CDR2 SNEGSKA (reference sequence). This CDR3 spans 13 amino acids. CDR3 in DNA: TGCAGTGCTAATCGGGGACAGGGAGGCGAGCAGTACTTC. Its protein is CSANRGQGGEQYF.

Many counts were recorded for this clonotype. This rearrangement joins TRBV6-5 to TRBJ1-1, with TRBD1 as a possible D gene (6 bases). Germline V gene lookup returns CDR1 MNHEY and CDR2 SVGAGI. The CDR3 runs to 16 residues. V lost 0 bases and J lost 3, with 14 bases in between. The CDR3 region has the DNA TGTGCCAGCAGTTACTCGAAGGGGGAGGTGGACACTGAAGCTTTCTTT. This translates into CASSYSKGEVDTEAFF.

V is TRBV7-9 and J is TRBJ1-6, with unresolved D. Germline CDR1 reads SEHNR; CDR2 reads FQNEAQ (reference sequence). Trimming stripped 5 bases from V and 8 bases from J, with 13 bases between. The CDR3 runs to 14 residues. CDR3 in DNA: TGTGCCAGCAGCGCTTCGGGAGGTGATTCACCCCTCCACTTT. It yields the protein CASSASGGDSPLHF. Full variable domain (outside the CDR3, taken from reference TRBV7-9 and TRBJ1-6): DTGVSQNPRHKITKRGQNVTFRCDPISEHNRLYWYRQTLGQGPEFLTYFQNEAQLEKSRLLSDRFSAERPKGSFSTLEIQRTEQGDSAMYLCASSASGGDSPLHFGNGTRLTVT.

This clonotype has just a few counts. This rearrangement joins TRBV24-1 to TRBJ2-5; D is unclear. The CDR3 consists of 15 residues. Germline V gene data show CDR1 as KGHDR and CDR2 as SFDVKD. The V gene lost 4 bases and the J gene lost 2 bases, with 13 bases spanning the gap. The DNA for the CDR3 is TGTGCCACCAGTGACGCTCCGCCCCAACAAGAGACCCAGTACTTC. Its protein is CATSDAPPQQETQYF.

This clonotype was observed many times. The chain couples TRBV20-1 to TRBJ2-7; maybe TRBD2 (7 bases). This CDR3 is built from 15 residues. The germline V and J ends were trimmed by 0 bases and 6 bases, with 18 bases remaining between them. Germline V gene sequence: CDR1 DFQATT, CDR2 SNEGSKA (reference sequence). The CDR3 loop reads CSARETGGGRGEQYF. DNA of the CDR3: TGCAGTGCTAGAGAGACGGGGGGCGGTCGGGGCGAGCAGTACTTC.